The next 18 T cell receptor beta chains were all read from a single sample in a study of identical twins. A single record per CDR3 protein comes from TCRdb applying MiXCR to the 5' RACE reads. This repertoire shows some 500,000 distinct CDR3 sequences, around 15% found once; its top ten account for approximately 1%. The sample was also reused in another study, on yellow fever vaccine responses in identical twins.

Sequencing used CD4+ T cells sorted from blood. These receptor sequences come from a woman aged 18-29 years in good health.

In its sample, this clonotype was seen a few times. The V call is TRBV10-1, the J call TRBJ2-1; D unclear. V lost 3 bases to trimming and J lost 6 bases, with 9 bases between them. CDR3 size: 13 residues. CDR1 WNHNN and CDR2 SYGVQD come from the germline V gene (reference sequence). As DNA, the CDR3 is TGCGCCAGCAGTGAACGTGCAAGCAATGAGCAGTTCTTC. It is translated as CASSERASNEQFF.

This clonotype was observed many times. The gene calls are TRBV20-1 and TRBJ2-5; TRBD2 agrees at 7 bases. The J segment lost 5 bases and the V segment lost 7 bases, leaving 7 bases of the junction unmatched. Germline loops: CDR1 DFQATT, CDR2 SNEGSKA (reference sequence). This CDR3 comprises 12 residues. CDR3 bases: TGCAGTGTTGCGGGAGTGGGGGAGACCCAGTACTTC. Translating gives CSVAGVGETQYF.

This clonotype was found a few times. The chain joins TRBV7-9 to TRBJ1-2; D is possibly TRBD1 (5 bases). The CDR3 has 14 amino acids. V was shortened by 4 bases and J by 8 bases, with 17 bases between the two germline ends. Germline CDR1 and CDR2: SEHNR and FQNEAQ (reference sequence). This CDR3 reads CASSYRDLLVGYTF. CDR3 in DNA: TGTGCCAGCAGCTACCGGGACTTACTGGTCGGCTACACCTTC.

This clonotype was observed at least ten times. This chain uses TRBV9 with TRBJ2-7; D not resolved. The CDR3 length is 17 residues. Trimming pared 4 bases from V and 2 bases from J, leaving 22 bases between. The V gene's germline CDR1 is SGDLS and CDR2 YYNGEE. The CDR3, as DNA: TGTGCCAGCAGCCGCAGAAGCGACTTTCCATCGACCTACGAGCAGTACTTC. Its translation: CASSRRSDFPSTYEQYF.

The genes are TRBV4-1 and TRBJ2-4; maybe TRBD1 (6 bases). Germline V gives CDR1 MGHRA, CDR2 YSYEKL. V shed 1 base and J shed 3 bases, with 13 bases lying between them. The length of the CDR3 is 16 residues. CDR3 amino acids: CASSQGGPWDKNIQYF. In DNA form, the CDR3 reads TGCGCCAGCAGCCAAGGGGGGCCGTGGGACAAAAACATTCAGTACTTC.

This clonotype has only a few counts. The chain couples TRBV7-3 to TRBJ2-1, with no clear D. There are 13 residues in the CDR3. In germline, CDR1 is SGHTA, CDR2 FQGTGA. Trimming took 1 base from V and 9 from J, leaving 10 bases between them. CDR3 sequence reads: CASSLRRQAEQFF. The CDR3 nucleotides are TGTGCCAGCAGCTTAAGACGGCAGGCTGAGCAGTTCTTC.

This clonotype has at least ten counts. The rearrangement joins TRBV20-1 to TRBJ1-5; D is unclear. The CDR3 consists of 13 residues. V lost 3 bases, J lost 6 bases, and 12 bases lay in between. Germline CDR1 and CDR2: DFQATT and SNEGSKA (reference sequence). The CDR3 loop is CSASFRVSQPQHF. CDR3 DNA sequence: TGCAGTGCTAGTTTTAGGGTCAGTCAGCCCCAGCATTTT.

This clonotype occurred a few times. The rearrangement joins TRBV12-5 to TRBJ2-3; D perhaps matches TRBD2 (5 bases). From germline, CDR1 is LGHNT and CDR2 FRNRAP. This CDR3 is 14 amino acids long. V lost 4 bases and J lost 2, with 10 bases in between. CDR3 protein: CASGSGSDTDTQYF. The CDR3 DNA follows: TGTGCTAGTGGTTCTGGTAGCGACACAGATACGCAGTATTTT. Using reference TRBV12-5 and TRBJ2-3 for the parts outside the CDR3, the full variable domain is DARVTQTPRHKVTEMGQEVTMRCQPILGHNTVFWYRQTMMQGLELLAYFRNRAPLDDSGMPKDRFSAEMPDATLATLKIQPSEPRDSAVYFCASGSGSDTDTQYFGPGTRLTVL.

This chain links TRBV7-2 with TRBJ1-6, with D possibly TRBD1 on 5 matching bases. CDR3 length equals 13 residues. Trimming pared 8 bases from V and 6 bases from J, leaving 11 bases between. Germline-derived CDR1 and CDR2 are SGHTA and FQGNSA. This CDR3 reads CASRKGTNSPLHF. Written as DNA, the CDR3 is TGTGCCAGCCGGAAGGGGACTAATTCACCCCTCCACTTT.

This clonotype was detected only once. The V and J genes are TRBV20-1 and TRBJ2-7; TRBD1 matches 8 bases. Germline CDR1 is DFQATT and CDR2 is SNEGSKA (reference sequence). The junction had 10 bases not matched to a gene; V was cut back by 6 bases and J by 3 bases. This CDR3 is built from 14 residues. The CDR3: CSADRAPSIYEQYF. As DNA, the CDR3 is TGCAGTGCGGACAGGGCCCCCTCGATCTACGAGCAGTACTTC.

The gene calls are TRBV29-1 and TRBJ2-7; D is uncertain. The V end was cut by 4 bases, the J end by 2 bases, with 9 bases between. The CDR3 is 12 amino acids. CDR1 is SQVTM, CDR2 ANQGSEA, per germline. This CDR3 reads CSVVGHTYEQYF. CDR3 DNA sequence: TGCAGCGTTGTTGGGCACACCTACGAGCAGTACTTC.

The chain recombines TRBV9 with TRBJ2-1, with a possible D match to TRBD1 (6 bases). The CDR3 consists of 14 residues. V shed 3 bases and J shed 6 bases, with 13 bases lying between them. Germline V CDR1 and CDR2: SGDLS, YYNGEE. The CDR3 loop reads CASSATGQSNEQFF. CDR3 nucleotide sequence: TGTGCCAGCAGCGCCACCGGACAGAGCAATGAGCAGTTCTTC.

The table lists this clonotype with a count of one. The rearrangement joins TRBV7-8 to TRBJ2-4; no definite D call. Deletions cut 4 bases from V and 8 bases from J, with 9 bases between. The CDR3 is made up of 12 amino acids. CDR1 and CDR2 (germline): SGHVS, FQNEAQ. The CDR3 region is CASSSLWDIQYF. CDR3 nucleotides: TGTGCCAGCAGCTCCCTGTGGGACATTCAGTACTTC.

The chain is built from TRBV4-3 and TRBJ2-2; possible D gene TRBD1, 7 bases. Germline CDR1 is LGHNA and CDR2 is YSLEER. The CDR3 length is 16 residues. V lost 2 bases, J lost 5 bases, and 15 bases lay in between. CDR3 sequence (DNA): TGCGCCAGCAGCCAATGGAGGGCAGGGGGGACCGGGGAGCTGTTTTTT. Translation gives CASSQWRAGGTGELFF.

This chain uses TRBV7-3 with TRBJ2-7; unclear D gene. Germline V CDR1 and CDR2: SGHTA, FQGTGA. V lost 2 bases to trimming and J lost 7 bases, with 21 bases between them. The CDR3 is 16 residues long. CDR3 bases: TGTGCCAGCAGCTTAGGAACTCTCCCTTTTCATGGGGAGCAGTACTTC. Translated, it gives CASSLGTLPFHGEQYF.

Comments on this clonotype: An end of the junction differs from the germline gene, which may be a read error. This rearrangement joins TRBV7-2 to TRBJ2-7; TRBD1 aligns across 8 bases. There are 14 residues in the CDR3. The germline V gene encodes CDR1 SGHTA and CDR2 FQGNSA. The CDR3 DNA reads TGTGCCAGCCGCTTAGGACAGGGATTACGGGAGCAGTACTTC. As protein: CASRLGQGLREQYF. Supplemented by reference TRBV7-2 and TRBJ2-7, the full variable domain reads GAGVSQSPSNKVTEKGKDVELRCDPISGHTALYWYRQSLGQGLEFLIYFQGNSAPDKSGLPSDRFSAERTGGSVSTLTIQRTQQEDSAVYLCASRLGQGLREQYFGPGTRLTVT.

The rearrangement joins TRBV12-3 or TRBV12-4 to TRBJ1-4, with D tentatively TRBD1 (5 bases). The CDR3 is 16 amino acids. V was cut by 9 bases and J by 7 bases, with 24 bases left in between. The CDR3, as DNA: TGTGCCAGTACCCCGGGGGTTAGGGCGCGGGTTGAAAAACTGTTTTTT. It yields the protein CASTPGVRARVEKLFF.

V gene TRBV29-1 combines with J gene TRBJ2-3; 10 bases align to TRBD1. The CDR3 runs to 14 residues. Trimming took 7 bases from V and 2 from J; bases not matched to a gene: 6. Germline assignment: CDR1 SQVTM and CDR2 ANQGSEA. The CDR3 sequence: CSGRQGAVTDTQYF. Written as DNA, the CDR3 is TGCAGCGGGCGACAGGGGGCAGTCACAGATACGCAGTATTTT.